This T cell receptor (beta chain) came from a study of a mutant IDH1 vaccine in newly diagnosed glioma. V dropped 6 bases and J dropped 4 bases, with 9 bases sitting between them. Germline V gene data show CDR1 as MNHNS and CDR2 as SASEGT. CDR3 length equals 12 residues. Using immunoSEQ multiplex PCR, the repertoire was profiled, and TCRdb retains in-frame clones only, with some absent. Of some 95,000 clones listed, about four fifths were seen once; the top ten hold 6% to 8%. The time point: baseline, week 1 (first vaccination visit). Sample treatment: pre-vaccination baseline after standard-of-care therapy.

The source of this sequence is a man aged 40-49 years with glioma. The specimen comprised PBMCs, sampled from a glioma patient treated with radiotherapy, temozolomide or both. The V call is TRBV6-1, the J call TRBJ1-1; D perhaps matches TRBD1 (6 bases). The CDR3 spells CASSRGGTEAFF. Here the CDR3 DNA reads TGTGCCAGCAGCCGAGGGGGCACTGAAGCTTTCTTT.